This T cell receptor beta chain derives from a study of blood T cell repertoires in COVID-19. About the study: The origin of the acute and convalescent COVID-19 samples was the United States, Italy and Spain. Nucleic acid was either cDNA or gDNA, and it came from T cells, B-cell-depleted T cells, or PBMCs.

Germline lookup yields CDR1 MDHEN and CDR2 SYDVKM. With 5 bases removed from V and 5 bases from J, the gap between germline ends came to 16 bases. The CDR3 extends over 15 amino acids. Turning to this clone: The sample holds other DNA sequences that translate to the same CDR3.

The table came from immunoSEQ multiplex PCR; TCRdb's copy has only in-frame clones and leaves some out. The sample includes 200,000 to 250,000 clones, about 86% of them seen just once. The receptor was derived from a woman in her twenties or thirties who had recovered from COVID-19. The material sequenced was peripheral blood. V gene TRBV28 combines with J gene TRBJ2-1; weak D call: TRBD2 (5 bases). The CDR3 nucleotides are TGTGCCAGCAGTCCCGGGATATCGAATCACAATGAGCAGTTCTTC. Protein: CASSPGISNHNEQFF.